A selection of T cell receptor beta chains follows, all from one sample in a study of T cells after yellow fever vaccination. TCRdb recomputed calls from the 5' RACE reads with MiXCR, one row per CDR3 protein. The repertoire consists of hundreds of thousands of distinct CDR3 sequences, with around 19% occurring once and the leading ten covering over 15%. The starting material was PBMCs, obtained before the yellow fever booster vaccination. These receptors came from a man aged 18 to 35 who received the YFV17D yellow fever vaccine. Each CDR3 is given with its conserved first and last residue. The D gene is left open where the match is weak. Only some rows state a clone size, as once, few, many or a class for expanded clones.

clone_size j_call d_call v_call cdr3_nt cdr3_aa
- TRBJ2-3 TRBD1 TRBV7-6 TGTGCCAGCAGCTCCACGACAGGGCAGGGTTGGTTAGATACGCAGTATTTT CASSSTTGQGWLDTQYF
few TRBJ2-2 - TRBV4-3 TGCGCCAGCAGCCAACAGCTATCCGGGACCCTGAACACCGGGGAGCTGTTTTTT CASSQQLSGTLNTGELFF
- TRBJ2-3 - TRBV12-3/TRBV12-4 TGTGCCAGCAGCAACCCGACTGGCGGGGGCACAGATACGCAGTATTTT CASSNPTGGGTDTQYF
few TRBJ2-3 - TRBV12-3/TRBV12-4 TGTGCCAGCAGTTCGGACAGCTTTGCAGATACGCAGTATTTT CASSSDSFADTQYF
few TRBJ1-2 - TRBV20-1 TGCAGTGCCGAAATGGGGGGGGATGGCTACACCTTC CSAEMGGDGYTF
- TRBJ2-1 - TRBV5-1 TGCGCCAGCAGCTTGTATGACTACAATGAGCAGTTCTTC CASSLYDYNEQFF
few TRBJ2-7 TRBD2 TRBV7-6 TGTGCCAGCAGCGGGCGACTAGCGGGGGGCATGAACTCCTACGAGCAGTACTTC CASSGRLAGGMNSYEQYF
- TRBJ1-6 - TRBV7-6 TGTGCCAGCAGCTTAGGTTCCGCCCGACGCTATAATTCACCCCTCCACTTT CASSLGSARRYNSPLHF
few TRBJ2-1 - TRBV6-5 TGTGCCAGCAGTCACACGGGGGAAAACAATGAGCAGTTCTTC CASSHTGENNEQFF
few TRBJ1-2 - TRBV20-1 TGCAGTGCTGGAGACGGATATGGCTACACCTTC CSAGDGYGYTF
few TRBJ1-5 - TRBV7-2 TGTGCCAGCACCACCGTGGGGCAGCCCCAGCATTTT CASTTVGQPQHF
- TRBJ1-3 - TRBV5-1 TGCGCCAGCAGATATATTGGGGGACCTGGAAACACCATATATTTT CASRYIGGPGNTIYF
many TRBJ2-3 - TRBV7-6 TGTGCCAGCAGCTTCGGGGGATCAGATACGCAGTATTTT CASSFGGSDTQYF
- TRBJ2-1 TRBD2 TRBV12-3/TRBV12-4 TGTGCCAGCGCGGGGGAAAATGAGCAGTTCTTC CASAGENEQFF
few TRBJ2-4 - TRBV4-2 TGTGCCAGCAGCCAAGAAGGTCACAGGGAGACCAAAAACATTCAGTACTTC CASSQEGHRETKNIQYF
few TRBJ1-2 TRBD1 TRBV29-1 TGCAGCGTTGGGGTCCCGGGACAGGCTAACTATGGCTACACCTTC CSVGVPGQANYGYTF
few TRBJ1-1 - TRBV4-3 TGCGCCAGCAGCGTACAGGTGAGGGACACTGAAGCTTTCTTT CASSVQVRDTEAFF
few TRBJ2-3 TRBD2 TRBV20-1 TGCAGTGCTCCCGGACTAGCGGGGTCGTTGGCAGATACGCAGTATTTT CSAPGLAGSLADTQYF
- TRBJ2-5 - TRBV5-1 TGCGCCAGCAGCGCGATCGGGGTCCAAGAGACCCAGTACTTC CASSAIGVQETQYF
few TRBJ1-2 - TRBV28 TGTGCCAGCAGTTTACAGTCCTATGGCTACACCTTC CASSLQSYGYTF
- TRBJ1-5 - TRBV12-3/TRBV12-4 TGTGCCAGCAGTTCGGGCAGCTCGCAGCTAAATCAGCCCCAGCATTTT CASSSGSSQLNQPQHF
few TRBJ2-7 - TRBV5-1 TGCGCCAGCAGCCTGCAGGGTAGTGGCCAGTACTTC CASSLQGSGQYF
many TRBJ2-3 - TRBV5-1 TGCGCCAGCAGCTTGACGGGTCCAGATACGCAGTATTTT CASSLTGPDTQYF
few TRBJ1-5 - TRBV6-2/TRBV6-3 TGTGCCAGCACGGTGTATTGGGGGCAGCCCCAGCATTTT CASTVYWGQPQHF
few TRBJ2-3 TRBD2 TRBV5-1 TGCGCCAGCAGCTTGGGTAGCGGGGGGGAAGATACGCAGTATTTT CASSLGSGGEDTQYF
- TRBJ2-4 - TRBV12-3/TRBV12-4 TGTGCCAGCAGTCCCCCCCCTGGGGCCAAAAACATTCAGTACTTC CASSPPPGAKNIQYF
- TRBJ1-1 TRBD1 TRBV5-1 TGCGCCAGCAGCTTACAGGGGCCTCTCGGAGGGACTGAAGCTTTCTTT CASSLQGPLGGTEAFF
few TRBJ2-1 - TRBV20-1 TGCAGTGCTAGAAGCAGCGGGCATGAGCAGTTCTTC CSARSSGHEQFF
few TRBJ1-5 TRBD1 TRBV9 TGTGCCAGCAGCGTGACAGGGGACAATCAGCCCCAGCATTTT CASSVTGDNQPQHF
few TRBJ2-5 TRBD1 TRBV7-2 TGTGCCAGCAGCGCAAACAGGGGGCAGGAGACCCAGTACTTC CASSANRGQETQYF
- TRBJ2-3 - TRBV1 TGCACCAGCAGCCATGAAGAAGGTCCCACAGATACGCAGTATTTT CTSSHEEGPTDTQYF
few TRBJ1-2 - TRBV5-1 TGCGCCAGCAGCTTGGAATTGGGCTATGGCTACACCTTC CASSLELGYGYTF
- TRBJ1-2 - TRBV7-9 TGTGCCAGCAGCTTTACCAGGGGAAGCTATGGCTACACCTTC CASSFTRGSYGYTF
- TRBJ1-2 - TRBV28 TGTGCCAGCAGTCGGGACAAAACTAACTATGGCTACACCTTC CASSRDKTNYGYTF
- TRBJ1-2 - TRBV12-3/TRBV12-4 TGTGCCAGCAGTGTGGAGGGGATAGTCGGAGGCTACACCTTC CASSVEGIVGGYTF
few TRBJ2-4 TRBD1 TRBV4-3 TGCGCCAGCAGCCAGGCAGACAGGGGGGAAAACATTCAGTACTTC CASSQADRGENIQYF
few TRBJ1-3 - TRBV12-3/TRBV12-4 TGTGCCAGCAGTATTCCAAGGGGAAACACCATATATTTT CASSIPRGNTIYF
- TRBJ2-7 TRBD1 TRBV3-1 TGTGCCAGCAGCCGACAGGGGGGCGAGCAGTACTTC CASSRQGGEQYF
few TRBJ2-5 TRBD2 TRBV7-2 TGTGCCAGCAGCTTAGGGGGGGGTCCTTACTTC CASSLGGGPYF
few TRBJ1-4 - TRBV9 TGTGCCAGCAGCGTAGGCAGCTCAACTAATGAAAAACTGTTTTTT CASSVGSSTNEKLFF
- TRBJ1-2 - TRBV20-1 TGCAGTGCTAGGCAGTCTAACTATGGCTACACCTTC CSARQSNYGYTF
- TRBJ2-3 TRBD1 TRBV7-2 TGTGCCAGCAGCGATCGACAGGGGAGTATGCAGTATTTT CASSDRQGSMQYF